This TCR beta chain is from a study of cytomegalovirus exposure and HLA in healthy donors (TCRdb year 2017). About the full investigation: An earlier analysis of more than 550 of the donors reported around 280 Gb of sequence data and some 110 million unique TCR beta sequences obtained from approximately 180 million T cells. The study profiled the T cell repertoires of some 610 subjects by immunosequencing and related them to cytomegalovirus serostatus. An early release that covered about 600 HLA-typed donors contained about 300 gigabases of sequencing data and around 85 million unique TCR sequences. HLA typing included class I and class II loci at four-digit resolution. A separate validation cohort of over 95 different subjects was used in addition to the roughly 700-subject first cohort. All discovery cohort repertoires had been generated using a single sequencing platform. The later analysis used no new phenotypic data to find candidate immune exposures, relying instead on TCR beta sequences and their occurrence across donors. Genome-wide SNP genotypes for about 65% of the roughly 670 donors were used in a later genetic analysis, which treated that subset as a discovery cohort. A later analysis re-analyzed previously published TCR beta repertoires from roughly 690 donors and added high-resolution HLA genotyping to study TCR occurrence patterns. Among roughly 370 genotyped donors of the cohort, an average of approximately 250,000 unique TCR beta nucleotide sequences were sequenced per donor, 15% to 20% of them non-productive. The aim of the study was to test whether cataloging public T cell receptors could identify signatures of past pathogen exposure. Donor age, sex, ethnicity and CMV serostatus were compiled alongside the repertoire data. The number of typed donors differed by locus: roughly 629-640 for A, B, C, DRB1 and DQB1; approximately 530 for DQA1; 606 for DPA1; and some 430 for DPB1. To predict cytomegalovirus infection status, the study combined high-throughput TCR immunosequencing, statistical association of individual TCRs with disease status, and machine learning. An earlier analysis of approximately 640 of the donors applied high-throughput TCR beta sequencing to assess whether each TCR beta V gene segment acted as functional or pseudogenic. Of the roughly 420 genotyped donors, 65% to 90% were placed in the genetic ancestry cluster associated with self-reported Caucasian donors. Four or five DR-DQ haplotypes were handled as single units for association and clustering because linkage in the cohort was strong.

General study outcomes and caveats: Most TCR sequences were seen in very few donors, while some public TCRs were found in many individuals. In an earlier analysis of about 540 of the donors, most TCR beta V segments were observed in productive rearrangements about 87% or about 30% of the time, broadly matching IMGT annotations. According to a later analysis, most CMV-associated TCR beta chains appeared to be HLA-restricted, and the HLA associations seemed to be driven largely by CMV exposure. Because the 87-base-pair reads could not distinguish some IMGT-functional V segments, including TRBV6-2 and TRBV6-3, those segments were excluded. Specific HLA alleles were associated with 18,000 or so TCR beta sequences at a false discovery rate of 0.05 in a later analysis. When HLA alleles, especially DR and DQ, strongly co-occurred, TCR associations were difficult to assign to individual alleles. Immune exposure information for the cohort was limited to CMV serostatus. Correlated functional status among segregating V segments might be attributable to linkage disequilibrium, but an unknown experimental factor could not be ruled out. Because HLA typing was unavailable for some donors at each locus, only the typed subset was used in association tests. In a later analysis, the rate of TCR association differed among HLA loci, with DRB1 alleles having the most associated TCRs and HLA-C alleles having the fewest. In a later analysis, HLA-associated TCR beta chains showed more clonal expansion and lower generation probabilities than non-associated chains that were equally common. According to the authors, the approach could potentially be generalized to other disease states and immunological phenotypes. This cohort had only TCR beta chains sequenced, and the lack of alpha or paired-chain data limited which features could be detected. A cluster of highly shared sequence variants was judged likely to represent a technical artifact of the sequencing pipeline. A later genetic analysis reported fewer N-insertions in productive TCRs among donors in an Asian-associated ancestry cluster than the roughly 690-donor mean. The earlier analysis of 587 of the donors excluded seventeen rarely observed V segments, including chromosome 9 orphons, because counts were too low. The study listed around 160 TCR beta chains as associated with cytomegalovirus. In a later analysis, several top co-occurrence clusters were reported to appear linked to parvovirus B19, influenza, CMV and Epstein-Barr virus. In both the original and validation cohorts, the classifier was reported to diagnose cytomegalovirus status with high specificity and sensitivity. An association between a missense DCLRE1C variant and V-gene and J-gene trimming of TCR beta chains was found in a later genetic analysis and replicated in an independent cohort. A further reported finding was that TCR beta sequences accurately predicted the HLA-A and HLA-B alleles for most subjects in the first cohort. In vitro tests confirmed that a few of the cytomegalovirus-associated TCR beta chains recognize cytomegalovirus antigens. Presence/absence analyses assumed roughly uniform sequencing depth across donors, an assumption that may not hold.

The cohort consisted of 670 or so healthy bone marrow donors. At the time of sampling, every cohort member was nominally healthy, though immune exposures that went unrecorded were likely present. The donor was CMV seropositive and belonged to the group of about 290 seropositive cohort members. Every donor gave a peripheral blood sample, and the peripheral blood mononuclear cells from that sample were used for TCR beta sequencing. The Qiagen DNeasy Blood Extraction Kit was used to extract genomic DNA from the blood cell samples. CDR1 and CDR2 are read off the germline V gene as SNHLY and FYNNEI. V was cut back by 4 bases and J by 1 base, leaving a gap of 10 bases between them. The CDR3 numbers 14 residues from cysteine through phenylalanine. Only CDR3 DNA remains: 42 bases, in frame from the first base. Points on this clone: Its specific antigen is unknown.

The library came from the immunoSEQ multiplex PCR assay. For the multiplex PCR, a mixture combining 60 forward primers for TCR Vbeta segments and 13 reverse primers for TCR Jbeta segments was used. Amplification of the CDR3 region of rearranged TCR beta genes was performed with a multiplex PCR assay on genomic DNA. Amplified TCR beta libraries were sequenced as 87-base-pair reads on the Illumina HiSeq System. As for the original processing: In a later analysis, tens of millions of unique TCR beta chains were counted across the roughly 610 repertoires, and around 11 million of these chains were shared by at least two donors. A nearest-neighbor algorithm error-corrected the raw reads and collapsed the reads into unique sequences, merging closely related sequences to remove PCR and sequencing errors. CDR3 sequences were aligned to IMGT reference sequences to assign V, D and J gene segments. For a sequence to be retained, a match of at least six nucleotides was required to both a V gene segment and a J gene segment. A rearrangement counted as productive if the CDR3 had no stop codons and remained in frame with V and J, and every other rearrangement counted as non-productive. Following IMGT convention, CDR3 was defined as the stretch from the second conserved V-encoded cysteine up to the conserved J-encoded phenylalanine. Sequences without an unambiguous match to a single V gene segment were excluded from the earlier analysis of 500 to 700 of the donors. In an earlier analysis of a few hundred of the donors, a V segment was called functional when productive rearrangements were above 56.7%, and segregating when the standard deviation between donors exceeded 5%. A statistical classification framework was built for diagnosing cytomegalovirus status from the catalog of TCR beta chain sequences. In a later analysis, V and J genes were assigned by comparing TCR nucleotide sequences against IMGT/GENE-DB human TR gene sequences. Using the TCRdist pipeline, a later analysis assigned CDR3 sequences along with most-parsimonious VDJ recombination scenarios. A later analysis defined each TCR beta chain by its CDR3 amino acid sequence plus V-gene family, and excluded reads lacking a unique V-gene family. A later analysis removed 550 to 700 highly shared, low-generation-probability nucleotide sequences to deal with suspected cross-contamination and a sequencing artifact. In a later analysis, a clonal expansion index for each public chain was calculated from normalized within-repertoire ranks of inferred template counts. In a later analysis, generation probabilities were computed with a VDJ recombination model fitted to out-of-frame rearrangements, and the resulting probabilities were checked against IGoR. In a later analysis, hypergeometric tests were used to score TCR-TCR, TCR-HLA and TCR-CMV co-occurrence, with a repertoire-size bias correction applied to TCR pairs. False discovery rates were estimated in a later analysis by permuting HLA or CMV assignments 20 times. In a later analysis, co-occurring TCRs were grouped with DBSCAN, and TCRdist sequence similarity was added when clustering was performed within HLA-allele-positive subsets. Repertoires with fewer than 30,000 or more than 120,000 public chains were left out of co-occurrence clustering, as were five repertoires with anomalous nucleotide sharing. The clones in this table, taken by TCRdb from immuneACCESS, are in-frame only. Not every clone is retained; where verified, under half of the shortfall comes from an unresolved V gene, and the cause of the rest is unknown. The V and J calls and clone size were taken over from that table, and D and trimming were inferred from the DNA. The table for this sample shows just over 200,000 clones. Together, the top ten hold about 1% of the sample.

The sequence was obtained from a girl aged 2 to 9 in good health and CMV-seropositive. The chain couples TRBV2 to TRBJ1-2, with an unclear D gene assignment. The sample consisted of PBMCs. The CDR3 sequence is CASSAPLINYGYTF. The DNA sequence is TGTGCCAGCAGTGCCCCTTTAATTAACTATGGCTACACCTTC.